This T cell receptor (beta chain) emerged from a study of shared clonotypes between healthy human individuals. Findings and limits, study-wide: The generation probabilities recorded for non-shared clonotypes fell below those of clonotypes shared by all four donors. Relative to memory subsets, naive subsets generally showed larger estimated richness.

Trimming removed 4 bases at V and 5 bases at J, with 14 bases between. This CDR3 contains 14 residues. The germline CDR1 and CDR2 sequences are LNHDA and SQIVND (reference sequence). Donors comprised healthy HIV-negative adults lacking recent acute infections or vaccinations. Donors comprised only Caucasian adults living in Nashville, Tennessee. A note on this clone: Its antigen is undetermined.

Clones were read by immunoSEQ multiplex PCR, and TCRdb kept only the in-frame ones, dropping some. The sample holds just over 2,000,000 clones, roughly 96% seen once. The sample comprised naive CD4+ T cells sorted from blood. Noted subset: CD45RA+ positively selected. The TCR sequence derives from a man aged 18-30 years in good health. The J gene is TRBJ1-2, the V gene TRBV19; D ambiguous. The CDR3, as DNA: TGTGCCAGTAGTAAGGAGGTACCAACGTATGGCTACACCTTC. This gives the protein CASSKEVPTYGYTF.